The 25 T cell receptor beta chains presented below share a single source sample, sequenced in a study of T cell responses to AZD1222 COVID-19 vaccine. The protocol was immunoSEQ multiplex PCR, while the TCRdb copy is restricted to in-frame clones and leaves out a portion. This table has tens of thousands of clones, around 80% appearing once. Sequencing was performed on peripheral blood, taken 28 days after the second AZD1222 dose. The receptors were sampled from an adult who received the AZD1222 COVID-19 vaccine.

The chain uses TRBV6-5 and TRBJ2-1; TRBD1 might be the D (5 bases). The CDR3 has 15 residues. CDR1 is MNHEY and CDR2 is SVGAGI in the germline V gene. V was clipped by 6 bases and J by 0 bases, with 12 bases between them. This CDR3 reads CASSSRQSSYNEQFF. The CDR3, as DNA: TGTGCCAGCAGCAGCAGACAGAGCTCCTACAATGAGCAGTTCTTC.

The chain recombines TRBV3-1 (or the pseudogene TRBV3-2) with TRBJ1-3; D remains ambiguous. The CDR3 covers 13 residues. The germline V and J ends were trimmed by 4 bases and 0 bases, with 4 bases remaining between them. Germline V gene data show CDR1 as LGHDT and CDR2 as YNNKEL (reference sequence). The CDR3 region is CASSRNSGNTIYF. The CDR3 nucleotides are TGTGCCAGCAGCCGGAACTCTGGAAACACCATATATTTT.

V usage is TRBV28 and J usage is TRBJ2-7, with 8 bases lining up with TRBD1. Trimming removed 7 bases from V and 3 bases from J; junction bases left unmatched: 8. In germline, CDR1 is MDHEN, CDR2 SYDVKM. This CDR3 is built from 14 residues. Here the CDR3 DNA reads TGTGCCAGCAAAAGGCCCGGACAGGGCTACGAGCAGTACTTC. Protein sequence: CASKRPGQGYEQYF.

This chain joins TRBV7-8 and TRBJ2-7; 8 bases agree with TRBD2. This CDR3 comprises 15 residues. J gave up 1 base and V 6 bases, and 8 bases lay outside the gene matches. Germline V gene data show CDR1 as SGHVS and CDR2 as FQNEAQ. CDR3 region: CASSRTSGQSYEQYF. CDR3 coding DNA: TGTGCCAGCAGTCGCACTAGCGGCCAATCCTACGAGCAGTACTTC.

The rearrangement joins TRBV27 to TRBJ1-1; TRBD1 might be the D (6 bases). The length of the CDR3 is 15 residues. CDR1 is MNHEY and CDR2 is SMNVEV in the germline V gene (reference sequence). The ends were cut back, 1 base at V and 3 bases at J, with 12 bases in the middle. The CDR3 nucleotides are TGTGCCAGCAGTTTATGGGCCCACAGGGACACTGAAGCTTTCTTT. This sequence encodes CASSLWAHRDTEAFF.

V gene TRBV5-4 combines with J gene TRBJ1-1, with D tentatively TRBD1 (5 bases). In germline, CDR1 is SGHNT, CDR2 YYREEE (reference sequence). Trimming cost V 3 bases and J 1 base, with 10 bases left between them. The CDR3 is made up of 14 amino acids. The CDR3 DNA reads TGTGCCAGCAGCTCGGGACGACGGAACACTGAAGCTTTCTTT. Protein sequence: CASSSGRRNTEAFF.

In its sample, this clone was seen once. The V call is TRBV3-1 (or the pseudogene TRBV3-2), the J call TRBJ2-5; TRBD2 matches at 15 bases. CDR3 size: 19 residues. Germline CDR1 is LGHDT and CDR2 is YNNKEL (reference sequence). V gave up 0 bases and J gave up 4 bases; unmatched junction bases: 9. The CDR3: CASSQDLGTSGRRRETQYF. The CDR3 DNA sequence: TGTGCCAGCAGCCAAGATCTAGGGACTAGCGGGAGGAGAAGAGAGACCCAGTACTTC.

The rearrangement uses TRBV19 and TRBJ1-2, with 10 bases matching TRBD1. CDR3 length: 13 amino acids. V was pared by 6 bases and J by 8 bases, with 6 bases of the junction left unmatched. Germline V gene data show CDR1 as LNHDA and CDR2 as SQIVND (reference sequence). CDR3 sequence (DNA): TGTGCCAGTAGCCCCGACAGGGGGCGAGGCTACACCTTC. Translation gives CASSPDRGRGYTF.

The J gene is TRBJ2-1, the V gene TRBV29-1; 8 bases agree with TRBD2. V shed 3 bases and J 6 bases; nucleotides not matched to a gene: 7. Germline lookup yields CDR1 SQVTM and CDR2 ANQGSEA. The length of the CDR3 is 14 residues. CDR3 bases: TGCAGCGTTGAGGGACTAGGGTGGGCCAATGAGCAGTTCTTC. It translates to CSVEGLGWANEQFF.

The V call is TRBV25-1, the J call TRBJ2-5; either TRBD1 or TRBD2 may fit D (5 bases each). The V gene lost 3 bases and the J gene lost 5 bases, with 10 bases spanning the gap. The CDR3 is 13 amino acids. Germline V gene sequence: CDR1 MGHDK, CDR2 SYGVNS. The CDR3 sequence: CASSDPGRETQYF. Here the CDR3 DNA reads TGTGCCAGCAGTGACCCGGGACGGGAGACCCAGTACTTC.

V and J are TRBV19 and TRBJ2-7; the match to TRBD2 covers 8 bases. The CDR3 runs to 15 residues. Germline CDR1 LNHDA, CDR2 SQIVND (reference sequence). J gave up 0 bases and V 4 bases, and 5 bases lay outside the gene matches. In nucleotides, the CDR3 is TGTGCCAGTAGTAAAACGGGGGGGGACTCCTACGAGCAGTACTTC. It yields the protein CASSKTGGDSYEQYF.

The chain uses TRBV9 and TRBJ1-4, with a possible D match to TRBD1 (5 bases). Deletions cut 3 bases from V and 7 bases from J, with 22 bases between. This CDR3 contains 17 residues. Germline-derived CDR1 and CDR2 are SGDLS and YYNGEE. CDR3 region: CASSESSVGQGGEKLFF. DNA of the CDR3: TGTGCCAGCAGCGAAAGTAGCGTGGGGCAGGGTGGTGAAAAACTGTTTTTT.

The genes are TRBV28 and TRBJ1-1, with TRBD1 identical over 8 bases. Looked up from germline, CDR1 is MDHEN and CDR2 is SYDVKM. CDR3 size: 13 residues. V lost 6 bases and J lost 8; bases outside the gene matches: 8. CDR3: CASRAGQGNEAFF. The CDR3 DNA reads as TGTGCCAGCAGGGCCGGACAGGGTAACGAAGCTTTCTTT.

The chain has TRBV6-5 and TRBJ2-7, with TRBD1 matching over 10 bases. The CDR3 totals 13 residues. Germline V gene data show CDR1 as MNHEY and CDR2 as SVGAGI. Germline trimming cut 8 bases from V and 3 bases from J; bases unmatched to any gene: 4. CDR3 in DNA: TGTGCCAGCCTTAGGACAGGGGGCTACGAGCAGTACTTC. Translating it yields CASLRTGGYEQYF.

The chain is built from TRBV27 and TRBJ2-2, with TRBD1 as a possible D gene (6 bases). The V gene lost 7 bases and the J gene lost 6 bases, with 24 bases spanning the gap. The CDR3 consists of 17 residues. Per the germline V gene, CDR1 is MNHEY and CDR2 is SMNVEV (reference sequence). CDR3 in amino acids: CASTTGQYRESAGELFF. CDR3 in DNA: TGTGCCAGCACCACCGGACAGTACAGAGAATCCGCCGGGGAGCTGTTTTTT.

This clone was picked up one time. V and J are TRBV7-2 and TRBJ2-6; unclear D gene. V lost 1 base to trimming and J lost 0 bases, with 4 bases between them. This CDR3 has 15 residues. Per the germline V gene, CDR1 is SGHTA and CDR2 is FQGNSA. The CDR3 here is CASSLGNSGANVLTF. Here the CDR3 DNA reads TGTGCCAGCAGCTTAGGTAACTCTGGGGCCAACGTCCTGACTTTC.

The chain carries TRBV27 and TRBJ1-5; no firm D call. V gave up 5 bases and J gave up 1 base, with 9 bases separating them. Germline loops: CDR1 MNHEY, CDR2 SMNVEV (reference sequence). CDR3 size: 14 residues. This CDR3 reads CASSQAESNQPQHF. The CDR3 nucleotides are TGTGCCAGCAGTCAGGCAGAGAGCAATCAGCCCCAGCATTTT.

The rearrangement links TRBV6-1 to TRBJ2-2; D unclear. CDR1 and CDR2 (germline): MNHNS, SASEGT. This CDR3 is 14 amino acids long. V was pared by 2 bases and J by 2 bases, with 6 bases between. This CDR3 is CASSENRNTGELFF. Written as DNA, the CDR3 is TGTGCCAGCAGTGAAAACAGAAACACCGGGGAGCTGTTTTTT.

On this clone itself: Other DNA sequences in the same sample also yield this CDR3. This rearrangement joins TRBV3-1 (or the pseudogene TRBV3-2) to TRBJ2-7, with D uncertain. This CDR3 has 11 amino acids. Germline loops: CDR1 LGHDT, CDR2 YNNKEL (reference sequence). V gave up 2 bases and J gave up 3 bases, with 2 bases separating them. CDR3: CASSQSYEQYF. CDR3 in DNA: TGTGCCAGCAGCCAAAGCTACGAGCAGTACTTC.

The V call is TRBV11-3, the J call TRBJ2-1; no definite D call. Germline CDR1 reads SGHNT; CDR2 reads YENEEA. Trimming left V 1 base short and J 6 bases short, with 10 bases between. The CDR3 has 14 residues. The CDR3 DNA reads TGTGCCAGCAGCTTAGGCGACGGGTTCAATGAGCAGTTCTTC. Residues: CASSLGDGFNEQFF.

The V call is TRBV5-5, the J call TRBJ2-3; D may be TRBD1 (7 bases). Trimming removed 2 bases from V and 0 bases from J, with 16 bases in between. The V gene's germline CDR1 is SGHKS and CDR2 YYEKEE (reference sequence). This CDR3 contains 17 residues. The DNA for the CDR3 is TGTGCCAGCAGCTTCTTCCCAGGGGGGATTAGCACAGATACGCAGTATTTT. This gives the protein CASSFFPGGISTDTQYF. Using reference TRBV5-5 and TRBJ2-3 for the parts outside the CDR3, the full variable domain is DAGVTQSPTHLIKTRGQQVTLRCSPISGHKSVSWYQQVLGQGPQFIFQYYEKEERGRGNFPDRFSARQFPNYSSELNVNALLLGDSALYLCASSFFPGGISTDTQYFGPGTRLTVL.

V usage is TRBV11-2 and J usage is TRBJ1-1; D is unclear. Deletions cut 3 bases from V and 3 bases from J, with 8 bases between. CDR3 size: 13 residues. Germline assignment: CDR1 SGHAT and CDR2 FQNNGV. The CDR3 DNA follows: TGTGCCAGCAGCTTGCAAAGGGACACTGAAGCTTTCTTT. It codes for CASSLQRDTEAFF.

The CDR3 nucleotides are TGTGCCAGCTCATCCGGGACAGGGAGGAGGGAGACCCAGTACTTC. It codes for CASSSGTGRRETQYF. The chain is built from TRBV18 and TRBJ2-5; 9 bases are a match to TRBD1. The CDR3 has 15 amino acids. V shed 5 bases, J shed 5 bases, and the junction held 9 bases outside the gene matches. CDR1 is KGHSH, CDR2 LQKENI, per germline.

This chain joins TRBV5-1 and TRBJ2-7; the match to TRBD1 covers 7 bases. V dropped 0 bases and J dropped 6; count of bases not matched to a gene: 15. CDR1 SGHRS and CDR2 YFSETQ come from the germline V gene. The CDR3 extends over 17 amino acids. The CDR3 loop is CASSLDPWDRRIGEQYF. DNA of the CDR3: TGCGCCAGCAGCTTGGACCCCTGGGACAGAAGAATAGGCGAGCAGTACTTC.

V and J are TRBV2 and TRBJ2-6; no definite D call. Deletions cut 2 bases from V and 0 bases from J, with 8 bases between. Germline values: CDR1 SNHLY, CDR2 FYNNEI. This CDR3 comprises 16 residues. The CDR3 is CASSETPGSGANVLTF. DNA of the CDR3: TGTGCCAGCAGTGAAACCCCGGGCTCTGGGGCCAACGTCCTGACTTTC.